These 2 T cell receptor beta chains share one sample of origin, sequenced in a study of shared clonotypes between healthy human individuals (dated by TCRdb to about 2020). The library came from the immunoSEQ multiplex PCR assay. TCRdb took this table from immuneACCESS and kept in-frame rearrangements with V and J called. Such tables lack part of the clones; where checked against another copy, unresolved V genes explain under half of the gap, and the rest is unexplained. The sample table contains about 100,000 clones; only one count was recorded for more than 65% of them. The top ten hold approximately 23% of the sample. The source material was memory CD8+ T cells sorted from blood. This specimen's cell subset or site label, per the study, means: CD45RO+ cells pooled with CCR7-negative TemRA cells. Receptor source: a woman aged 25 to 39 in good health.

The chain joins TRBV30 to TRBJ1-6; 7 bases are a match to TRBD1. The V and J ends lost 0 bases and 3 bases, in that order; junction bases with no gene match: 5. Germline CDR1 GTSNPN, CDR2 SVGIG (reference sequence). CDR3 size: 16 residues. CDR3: CAWSVYGTDYNSPLHF. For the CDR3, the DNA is TGTGCCTGGAGTGTCTACGGGACAGACTATAATTCACCCCTCCACTTT. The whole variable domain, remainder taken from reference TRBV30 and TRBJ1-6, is SQTIHQWPATLVQPVGSPLSLECTVEGTSNPNLYWYRQAAGRGLQLLFYSVGIGQISSEVPQNLSASRPQDRQFILSSKKLLLSDSGFYLCAWSVYGTDYNSPLHFGNGTRLTVT.

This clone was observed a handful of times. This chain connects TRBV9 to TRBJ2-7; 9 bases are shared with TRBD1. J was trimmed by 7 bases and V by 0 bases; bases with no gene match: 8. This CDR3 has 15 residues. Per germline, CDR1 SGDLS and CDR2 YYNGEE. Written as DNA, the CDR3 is TGTGCCAGCAGCGTAGGTGGGACAGGGACTGAGGAGCAGTACTTC. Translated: CASSVGGTGTEEQYF. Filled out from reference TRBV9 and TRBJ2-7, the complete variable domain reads DSGVTQTPKHLITATGQRVTLRCSPRSGDLSVYWYQQSLDQGLQFLIQYYNGEERAKGNILERFSAQQFPDLHSELNLSSLELGDSALYFCASSVGGTGTEEQYFGPGTRLTVT.